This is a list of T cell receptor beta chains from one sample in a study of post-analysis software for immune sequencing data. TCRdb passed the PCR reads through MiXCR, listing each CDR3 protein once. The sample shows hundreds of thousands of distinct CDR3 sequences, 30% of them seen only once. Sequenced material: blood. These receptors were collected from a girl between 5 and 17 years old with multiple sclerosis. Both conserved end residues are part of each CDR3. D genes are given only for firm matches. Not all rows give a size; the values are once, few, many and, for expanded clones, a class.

CASSLDWGPPSYEQYF	TGTGCCAGCAGCTTAGATTGGGGGCCTCCCTCCTACGAGCAGTACTTC	-	-	TRBJ2-7	TRBV7-2
CASRPRDRPTYEQYF	TGTGCCAGCAGACCCAGGGACAGACCAACCTACGAGCAGTACTTC	TRBD1	-	TRBJ2-7	TRBV6-5
CASSRTSLQTQYF	TGTGCCAGCAGCCGGACTTCTTTGCAGACCCAGTACTTC	-	few	TRBJ2-5	TRBV12-3/TRBV12-4
CASGGLHEQYF	TGTGCCAGCGGGGGACTCCACGAGCAGTACTTC	-	once	TRBJ2-7	TRBV6-5
CASSPLGAAYEQYF	TGCGCCAGCAGCCCCCTGGGGGCTGCCTACGAGCAGTACTTC	-	-	TRBJ2-7	TRBV4-1
CASSLGPPGQGTDTQYF	TGTGCCAGCAGCTTAGGGCCCCCGGGACAGGGGACAGATACGCAGTATTTT	TRBD1	few	TRBJ2-3	TRBV7-2
CSALGFRQANTGELFF	TGCAGTGCTCTAGGCTTCCGACAGGCGAACACCGGGGAGCTGTTTTTT	-	-	TRBJ2-2	TRBV20-1
CSASGSVDRSSYNEQFF	TGCAGTGCTAGTGGTAGCGTAGACCGATCCTCCTACAATGAGCAGTTCTTC	-	-	TRBJ2-1	TRBV20-1
CAISESRVSPEAFF	TGTGCCATCAGTGAGTCCCGCGTTTCCCCCGAAGCTTTCTTT	-	-	TRBJ1-1	TRBV10-3
CASSQDTGGLYNEQFF	TGTGCCAGCAGCCAAGACACAGGGGGCCTCTACAATGAGCAGTTCTTC	TRBD1	few	TRBJ2-1	TRBV4-2
CAGGVSGANVLTF	TGTGCCGGGGGGGTTTCTGGGGCCAACGTCCTGACTTTC	TRBD2	few	TRBJ2-6	TRBV28
CSATGGRGQEETQYF	TGCAGTGCTACTGGGGGTAGGGGTCAGGAAGAGACCCAGTACTTC	-	few	TRBJ2-5	TRBV20-1
CVSSLKGSYNEQFF	TGTGTCAGCAGTTTAAAGGGCTCCTACAATGAGCAGTTCTTC	-	-	TRBJ2-1	TRBV28
CSARDPIRGGGYTF	TGCAGTGCTAGAGACCCTATCCGGGGAGGTGGCTACACCTTC	-	few	TRBJ1-2	TRBV20-1
CASSRAGTGVRGYTF	TGTGCCAGCAGCCGGGCGGGGACGGGGGTGAGAGGCTACACCTTC	-	-	TRBJ1-2	TRBV11-2
CASGPEGRNYGYTF	TGCGCCAGCGGGCCGGAGGGCCGAAACTATGGCTACACCTTC	-	-	TRBJ1-2	TRBV5-1
CSVRGSGSYEQYF	TGCAGCGTGAGGGGAAGCGGGAGCTACGAGCAGTACTTC	TRBD2	few	TRBJ2-7	TRBV29-1
CACADSSGGATDTQYF	TGTGCCTGTGCTGATTCTAGCGGGGGGGCAACAGATACGCAGTATTTT	TRBD2	-	TRBJ2-3	TRBV4-2
CASGPRDRGYTF	TGTGCCAGCGGCCCACGGGACCGTGGCTACACCTTC	-	-	TRBJ1-2	TRBV3-1
CASSYSGGPTDTQYF	TGTGCCAGCAGTTACTCGGGGGGACCCACAGATACGCAGTATTTT	-	few	TRBJ2-3	TRBV6-5
CASSLVRRTEQFF	TGTGCCAGCAGTTTAGTTCGGAGGACTGAGCAGTTCTTC	-	few	TRBJ2-1	TRBV12-3/TRBV12-4
CSAESDRDNEKLFF	TGCAGTGCCGAATCGGACAGGGATAATGAAAAACTGTTTTTT	TRBD1	-	TRBJ1-4	TRBV20-1
CASSRDKGDEQYF	TGTGCCAGCAGCCGGGACAAGGGAGACGAGCAGTACTTC	-	-	TRBJ2-7	TRBV5-4
CASSRGQNSGNTIYF	TGTGCCAGCAGCAGGGGACAGAACTCTGGAAACACCATATATTTT	TRBD1	once	TRBJ1-3	TRBV6-6
CASSSRGANNSPLHF	TGTGCCAGCAGCAGTCGGGGAGCTAATAATTCACCCCTCCACTTT	-	few	TRBJ1-6	TRBV12-3/TRBV12-4
CASSVGWQQNTEAFF	TGTGCCAGCAGCGTAGGTTGGCAGCAGAACACTGAAGCTTTCTTT	-	-	TRBJ1-1	TRBV9
CASSDETGGGTGELFF	TGTGCCAGCAGTGACGAGACAGGGGGCGGCACCGGGGAGCTGTTTTTT	TRBD1	-	TRBJ2-2	TRBV2
CASSRSGGQGINGYTF	TGTGCCAGCAGCCGCTCTGGGGGACAGGGGATAAATGGCTACACCTTC	TRBD1	-	TRBJ1-2	TRBV6-6
CSVEIEASYEQFF	TGCAGCGTTGAAATCGAGGCGTCCTACGAGCAGTTCTTC	-	-	TRBJ2-1	TRBV29-1
CASSPRTGLAEAFF	TGTGCCAGCAGTCCCCGGACGGGTTTGGCTGAAGCTTTCTTT	-	few	TRBJ1-1	TRBV6-5
CASSLARGVSYEQYF	TGTGCCAGCAGTTTGGCCCGGGGGGTGTCCTACGAGCAGTACTTC	TRBD2	-	TRBJ2-7	TRBV12-3/TRBV12-4
CASRASGRYEQFF	TGTGCCAGCCGGGCTAGCGGGAGGTATGAGCAGTTCTTC	TRBD2	many	TRBJ2-1	TRBV6-4
CATSRDPGREQYF	TGTGCCACCAGCAGAGATCCGGGTCGCGAGCAGTACTTC	-	few	TRBJ2-7	TRBV15
CASSSRTSGPVLTF	TGTGCCAGCAGCTCTCGGACTAGCGGACCCGTCCTGACTTTC	TRBD2	-	TRBJ2-6	TRBV7-2
CASRGYRDHSYEQYF	TGTGCCAGCAGAGGTTACCGGGACCATTCCTACGAGCAGTACTTC	-	once	TRBJ2-7	TRBV6-6
CASSLDGLWEKLFF	TGCGCCAGCAGCTTGGACGGCCTTTGGGAAAAACTGTTTTTT	-	-	TRBJ1-4	TRBV5-1
CSVVREGHGYTF	TGCAGCGTTGTCAGGGAGGGCCATGGCTACACCTTC	-	many	TRBJ1-2	TRBV29-1
CASSFAGVEAFF	TGTGCCAGCAGCTTCGCAGGGGTAGAAGCTTTCTTT	-	-	TRBJ1-1	TRBV7-9
CASSLLSPSYNEQFF	TGTGCCAGCAGCTTACTGTCCCCATCCTACAATGAGCAGTTCTTC	-	-	TRBJ2-1	TRBV7-8
CSVFGNEQFF	TGCAGCGTTTTTGGCAATGAGCAGTTCTTC	-	many	TRBJ2-1	TRBV29-1
CASSLSGGLQETQYF	TGTGCCAGCAGTTTATCAGGGGGACTCCAAGAGACCCAGTACTTC	-	-	TRBJ2-5	TRBV28
CASSYQPGASYGYTF	TGTGCCAGCAGTTACCAACCCGGGGCCAGCTATGGCTACACCTTC	-	-	TRBJ1-2	TRBV6-5
CASSGTGRHNQPQHF	TGTGCCAGCAGTGGAACGGGACGGCATAATCAGCCCCAGCATTTT	-	-	TRBJ1-5	TRBV2
CASSERSGPAALTDTQYF	TGTGCCAGCAGTGAAAGGTCGGGGCCAGCCGCACTCACAGATACGCAGTATTTT	-	-	TRBJ2-3	TRBV2
CSVARAEEQFF	TGCAGCGTTGCCCGGGCAGAAGAGCAGTTCTTC	-	few	TRBJ2-1	TRBV29-1
CASSLSTSGRSTDTQYF	TGCGCCAGCAGCTTGTCAACTAGCGGGAGGAGCACAGATACGCAGTATTTT	TRBD2	-	TRBJ2-3	TRBV5-1
CASSSPGTSVDEQFF	TGTGCCAGCAGCTCCCCCGGGACTAGCGTCGATGAGCAGTTCTTC	TRBD2	-	TRBJ2-1	TRBV12-3/TRBV12-4
CSAMDLRNIQYF	TGCAGTGCTATGGATTTACGCAACATTCAGTACTTC	-	once	TRBJ2-4	TRBV20-1
CSASTVREGSKNIQYF	TGCAGTGCTAGTACGGTCCGGGAGGGGTCCAAAAACATTCAGTACTTC	TRBD2	once	TRBJ2-4	TRBV20-1
CASSESGSNIQYF	TGTGCCAGCAGTGAAAGCGGGAGTAACATTCAGTACTTC	TRBD2	-	TRBJ2-4	TRBV6-1
CASSLRLAGSHEQYF	TGTGCCAGCAGCTTAAGACTAGCGGGGTCCCACGAGCAGTACTTC	TRBD2	few	TRBJ2-7	TRBV7-2
CATSDTGGPLRYNEQFF	TGTGCCACCAGTGACACGGGGGGCCCCTTAAGATACAATGAGCAGTTCTTC	-	few	TRBJ2-1	TRBV24-1
CASSQTDRTSTYGYTF	TGCGCCAGCAGCCAAACTGATAGGACGTCGACCTATGGCTACACCTTC	-	-	TRBJ1-2	TRBV4-1
CASSLGRVRADMQYF	TGTGCCAGCAGTTTAGGGAGAGTGAGAGCAGATATGCAGTATTTT	-	-	TRBJ2-3	TRBV12-3/TRBV12-4